This T cell receptor (beta chain) is drawn from a study of CD8+ T cells in alopecia areata. Study details: Treated patients were given oral tofacitinib, which was dosed at 5 to 10 mg twice daily. Study results and limitations: Higher clonality was seen in lesional scalp than in normal scalp, especially in alopecia totalis/universalis.

Extracted from the samples, RNA was reverse transcribed into cDNA to serve as the sequencing template. TCRdb's copy holds only in-frame clones and misses some; the assay was immunoSEQ multiplex PCR. The sample lists 45,000 to 70,000 clones; almost 97% were seen once. Germline assignment: CDR1 MGHDK and CDR2 SYGVNS. CDR3 length: 14 residues. V gave up 3 bases and J gave up 6 bases; unmatched junction bases: 6. As concerns this clone: Antigen: not known.

Punch biopsies of lesional scalp, plus peripheral blood, were taken from alopecia areata patients. PBMC-derived CD4+ and CD8+ T cells were sorted. This sequence joins TRBV25-1 and TRBJ1-1, with TRBD1 identical over 8 bases. The sample was CD8+ T cells sorted from blood, taken at week 0. The sequence derives from a human donor with alopecia areata. The CDR3 sequence: CASSDPGGAAEAFF. In nucleotides, the CDR3 is TGTGCCAGCAGTGATCCAGGGGGCGCGGCTGAAGCTTTCTTT.